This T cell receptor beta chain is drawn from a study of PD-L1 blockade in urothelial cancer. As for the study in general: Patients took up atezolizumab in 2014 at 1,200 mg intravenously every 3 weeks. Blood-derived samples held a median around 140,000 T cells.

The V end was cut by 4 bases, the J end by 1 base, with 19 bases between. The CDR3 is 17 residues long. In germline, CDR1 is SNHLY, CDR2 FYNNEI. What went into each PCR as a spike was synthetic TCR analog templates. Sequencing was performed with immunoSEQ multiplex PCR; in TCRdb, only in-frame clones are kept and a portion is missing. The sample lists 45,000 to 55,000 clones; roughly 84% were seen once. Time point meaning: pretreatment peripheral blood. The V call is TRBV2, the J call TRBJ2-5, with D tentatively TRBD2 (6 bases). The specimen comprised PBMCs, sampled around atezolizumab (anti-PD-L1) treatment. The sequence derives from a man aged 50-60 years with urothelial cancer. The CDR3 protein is CASSGRFGGFTQETQYF. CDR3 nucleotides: TGTGCCAGCAGTGGTCGATTCGGGGGATTCACCCAAGAGACCCAGTACTTC. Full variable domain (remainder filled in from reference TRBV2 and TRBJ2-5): EPEVTQTPSHQVTQMGQEVILRCVPISNHLYFYWYRQILGQKVEFLVSFYNNEISEKSEIFDDQFSVERPDGSNFTLKIRSTKLEDSAMYFCASSGRFGGFTQETQYFGPGTRLLVL.